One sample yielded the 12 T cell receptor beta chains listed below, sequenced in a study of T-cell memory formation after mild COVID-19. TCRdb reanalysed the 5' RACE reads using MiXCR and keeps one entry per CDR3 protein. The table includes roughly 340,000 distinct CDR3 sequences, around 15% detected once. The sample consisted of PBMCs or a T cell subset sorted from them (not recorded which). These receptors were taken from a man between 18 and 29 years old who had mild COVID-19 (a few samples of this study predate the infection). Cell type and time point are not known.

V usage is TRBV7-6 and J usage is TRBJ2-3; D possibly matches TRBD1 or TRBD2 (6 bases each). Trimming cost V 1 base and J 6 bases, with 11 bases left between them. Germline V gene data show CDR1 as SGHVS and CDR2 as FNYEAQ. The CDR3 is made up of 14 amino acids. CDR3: CASSLEGGPDTQYF. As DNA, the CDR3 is TGTGCCAGCAGCTTAGAGGGGGGTCCGGATACGCAGTATTTT. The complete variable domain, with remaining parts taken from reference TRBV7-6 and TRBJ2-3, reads GAGVSQSPRYKVTKRGQDVALRCDPISGHVSLYWYRQALGQGPEFLTYFNYEAQQDKSGLPNDRFSAERPEGSISTLTIQRTEQRDSAMYRCASSLEGGPDTQYFGPGTRLTVL.

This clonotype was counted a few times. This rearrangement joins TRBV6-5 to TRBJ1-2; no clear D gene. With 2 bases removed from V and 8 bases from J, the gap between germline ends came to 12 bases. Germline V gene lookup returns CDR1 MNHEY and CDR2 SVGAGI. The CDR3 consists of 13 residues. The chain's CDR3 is CASSYVVGSGYTF. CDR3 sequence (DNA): TGTGCCAGCAGTTACGTTGTCGGGTCCGGCTACACCTTC.

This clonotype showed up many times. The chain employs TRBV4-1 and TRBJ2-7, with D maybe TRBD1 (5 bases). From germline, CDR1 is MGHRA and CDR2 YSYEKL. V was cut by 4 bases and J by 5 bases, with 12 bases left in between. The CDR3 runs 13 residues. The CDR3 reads CASSPSQGNEQYF. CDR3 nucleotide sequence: TGCGCCAGCAGCCCGAGCCAGGGTAACGAGCAGTACTTC.

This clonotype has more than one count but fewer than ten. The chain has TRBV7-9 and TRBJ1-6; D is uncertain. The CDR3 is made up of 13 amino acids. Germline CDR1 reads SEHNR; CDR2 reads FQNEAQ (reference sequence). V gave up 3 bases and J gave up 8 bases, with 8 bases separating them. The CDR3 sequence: CASSLSGDSPLHF. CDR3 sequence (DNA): TGTGCCAGCAGCTTGTCCGGGGATTCACCCCTCCACTTT.

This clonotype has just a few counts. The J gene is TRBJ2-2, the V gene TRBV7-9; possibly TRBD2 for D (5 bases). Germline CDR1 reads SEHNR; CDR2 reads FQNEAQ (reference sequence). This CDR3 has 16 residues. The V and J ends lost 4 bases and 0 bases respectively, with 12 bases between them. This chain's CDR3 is CASSSYRDANTGELFF. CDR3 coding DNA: TGTGCCAGCAGCTCCTACCGGGATGCGAACACCGGGGAGCTGTTTTTT. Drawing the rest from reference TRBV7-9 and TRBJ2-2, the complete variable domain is DTGVSQNPRHKITKRGQNVTFRCDPISEHNRLYWYRQTLGQGPEFLTYFQNEAQLEKSRLLSDRFSAERPKGSFSTLEIQRTEQGDSAMYLCASSSYRDANTGELFFGEGSRLTVL.

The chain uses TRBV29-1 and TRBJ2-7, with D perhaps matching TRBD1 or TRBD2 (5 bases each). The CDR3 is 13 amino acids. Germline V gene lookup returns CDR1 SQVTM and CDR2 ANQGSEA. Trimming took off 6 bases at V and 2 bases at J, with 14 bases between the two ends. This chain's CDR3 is CSVGVSGTYEQYF. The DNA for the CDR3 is TGCAGCGTGGGGGTTTCGGGAACCTACGAGCAGTACTTC.

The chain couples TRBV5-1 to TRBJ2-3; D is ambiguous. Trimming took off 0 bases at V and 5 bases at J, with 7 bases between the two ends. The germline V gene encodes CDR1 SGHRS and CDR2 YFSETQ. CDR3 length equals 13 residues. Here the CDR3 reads CASSLAPEDTQYF. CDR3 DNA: TGCGCCAGCAGCTTGGCCCCAGAAGATACGCAGTATTTT.

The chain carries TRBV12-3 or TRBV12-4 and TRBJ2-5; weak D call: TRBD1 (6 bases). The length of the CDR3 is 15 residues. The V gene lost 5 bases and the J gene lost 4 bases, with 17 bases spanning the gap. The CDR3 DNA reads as TGTGCCAGCAGTCCAGAAAGGGGGAGCGGAGAGACCCAGTACTTC. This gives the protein CASSPERGSGETQYF.

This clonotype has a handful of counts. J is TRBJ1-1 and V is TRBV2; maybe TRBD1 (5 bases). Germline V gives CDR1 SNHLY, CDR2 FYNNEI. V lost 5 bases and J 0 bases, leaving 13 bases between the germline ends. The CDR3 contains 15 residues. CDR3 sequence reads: CASSLRQLMNTEAFF. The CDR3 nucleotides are TGTGCCAGCAGTCTCCGACAGCTCATGAACACTGAAGCTTTCTTT.

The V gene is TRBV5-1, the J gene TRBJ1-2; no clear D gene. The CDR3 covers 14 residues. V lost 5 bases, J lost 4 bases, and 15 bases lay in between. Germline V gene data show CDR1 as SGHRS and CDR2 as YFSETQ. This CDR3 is CASRPSSGPYGYTF. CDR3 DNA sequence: TGCGCCAGCAGACCAAGTTCCGGGCCCTATGGCTACACCTTC.

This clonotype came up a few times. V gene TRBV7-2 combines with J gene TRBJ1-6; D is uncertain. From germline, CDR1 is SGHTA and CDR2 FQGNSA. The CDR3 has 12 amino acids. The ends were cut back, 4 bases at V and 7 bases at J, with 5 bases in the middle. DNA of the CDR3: TGTGCCAGCAGCTCAAGAAATTCACCCCTCCACTTT. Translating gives CASSSRNSPLHF.

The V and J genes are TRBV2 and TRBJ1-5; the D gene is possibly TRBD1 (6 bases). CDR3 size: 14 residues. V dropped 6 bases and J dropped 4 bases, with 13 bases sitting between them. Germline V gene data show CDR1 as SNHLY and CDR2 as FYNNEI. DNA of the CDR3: TGTGCCAGCAGCCTTGACAGGAGGAATCAGCCCCAGCATTTT. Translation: CASSLDRRNQPQHF.